These 21 T cell receptor beta chains were sequenced from one sample in a study of T cells expressing NK-cell markers. Reprocessing the 5' RACE reads, TCRdb reports a single entry for every CDR3 protein and omits DNA. The specimen's table records fewer than 400,000 distinct CDR3 sequences. Source material: blood T cells: a sorted CD56 or NKG2C T cell subset, CD4+ or CD8+ T cells, or bulk PBMC T cells (not recorded which). The receptors derive from a man aged 18-70 years in good health.

V is TRBV12-3 or TRBV12-4 and J is TRBJ1-6. The CDR3 runs to 13 residues. CDR3 in amino acids: CASRRDTTSPLHF.

The CDR3 spells CATSDSRDRGFEDTQYF. This chain joins TRBV24-1 and TRBJ2-3; the TRBD1 assignment by TCRdb is unverifiable without DNA. The germline CDR1 and CDR2 sequences are KGHDR and SFDVKD. This CDR3 is built from 17 residues.

The chain uses TRBV21-1 and TRBJ2-3; checking the TCRdb D call of TRBD2 is not possible without DNA. TRBV21-1 is classified as a pseudogene. The CDR3 covers 16 residues. CDR3 loop: CASSSLAGEPADTQYF.

The chain couples TRBV27 to TRBJ2-2; absent DNA, TCRdb's TRBD1 call cannot be checked. The CDR3 is 12 amino acids. The germline CDR1 and CDR2 sequences are MNHEY and SMNVEV (reference sequence). CDR3 in amino acids: CASSRGPGELFF.

The chain uses TRBV5-1 and TRBJ2-3; TCRdb's D call of TRBD2 is untestable without DNA. In germline, CDR1 is SGHRS, CDR2 YFSETQ. CDR3 length equals 14 residues. CDR3 sequence reads: CASSLLPARDTQYF. Using reference TRBV5-1 and TRBJ2-3 for the parts outside the CDR3, the full variable domain is KAGVTQTPRYLIKTRGQQVTLSCSPISGHRSVSWYQQTPGQGLQFLFEYFSETQRNKGNFPGRFSGRQFSNSRSEMNVSTLELGDSALYLCASSLLPARDTQYFGPGTRLTVL.

The chain employs TRBV6-1 and TRBJ2-1; the D gene TCRdb calls, TRBD1, cannot be checked with no DNA. The CDR3 length is 17 residues. CDR1 MNHNS and CDR2 SASEGT come from the germline V gene. The chain's CDR3 is CASSELTGTRKYNEQFF.

The chain uses TRBV5-1 and TRBJ1-4. The germline V gene has CDR1 SGHRS and CDR2 YFSETQ. This CDR3 has 14 residues. CDR3 residues: CASTRGSESEKLFF.

V and J are TRBV7-2 and TRBJ2-1; TCRdb designates TRBD1, a call that cannot be tested without DNA. The CDR3 totals 15 residues. CDR1 is SGHTA and CDR2 is FQGNSA in the germline V gene. CDR3 region: CASSLDGGGYGEQFF.

The chain uses TRBV12-3 or TRBV12-4 and TRBJ1-1; TCRdb's assignment of TRBD1 cannot be checked, as there is no DNA. The length of the CDR3 is 15 residues. The chain's CDR3 is CASSFYLGGLAEAFF.

V and J are TRBV7-7 and TRBJ1-5. Germline assignment: CDR1 SSHAT and CDR2 FNYEAQ (reference sequence). The CDR3 loop spans 12 amino acids. The CDR3 spells CASSTRNQPQHF.

The chain carries TRBV3-1 and TRBJ1-4; there is no DNA to check the TCRdb D call of TRBD1. Germline loops: CDR1 LGHDT, CDR2 YNNKEL (reference sequence). CDR3 length: 17 residues. The CDR3 loop reads CASSQEDWDSPNEKLFF.

The rearrangement links TRBV12-3 or TRBV12-4 to TRBJ2-1; TCRdb calls TRBD2, which cannot be checked without DNA. The CDR3 covers 13 residues. CDR3: CASRRSGGSQQFF.

This CDR3 is CSVGSTSGGATEQFF. The chain is built from TRBV29-1 and TRBJ2-1; there is no DNA to check the TCRdb D call of TRBD2. Germline-derived CDR1 and CDR2 are SQVTM and ANQGSEA. This CDR3 is 15 amino acids long.

The V and J genes are TRBV3-1 and TRBJ2-7; TCRdb's D call, TRBD2, is unchecked because there is no DNA. This CDR3 has 15 amino acids. Germline V gene lookup returns CDR1 LGHDT and CDR2 YNNKEL (reference sequence). This CDR3 reads CASSPRAGGSYEQYF.

This chain uses TRBV2 with TRBJ2-4; TCRdb names TRBD1, which stays unverified in the absence of DNA. Germline-derived CDR1 and CDR2 are SNHLY and FYNNEI. There are 18 residues in the CDR3. CDR3 sequence: CASQEQLLRGLDKNIQYF.

The rearrangement links TRBV18 to TRBJ2-3. The CDR3 loop spans 15 amino acids. The V gene's germline CDR1 is KGHSH and CDR2 LQKENI. This CDR3 reads CASSPPVHATDTQYF.

This chain uses TRBV20-1 with TRBJ2-5; TCRdb designates TRBD1, a call that cannot be tested without DNA. Germline V gives CDR1 DFQATT, CDR2 SNEGSKA (reference sequence). The CDR3 has 12 residues. The CDR3 reads CSARDRVETQYF.

The rearrangement links TRBV28 to TRBJ1-2. The germline V gene has CDR1 MDHEN and CDR2 SYDVKM. The CDR3 sequence is 13 residues long. The CDR3 spells CASSWEPLRGYTF.

The chain uses TRBV3-1 and TRBJ1-1. This CDR3 has 13 residues. Germline V gene sequence: CDR1 LGHDT, CDR2 YNNKEL (reference sequence). The CDR3 region is CASSQEYDTEAFF.

CDR3: CASSEAGTAARKLFF. The V gene is TRBV5-1, the J gene TRBJ1-4; there is no DNA to check the TCRdb D call of TRBD1. This CDR3 contains 15 residues. Looked up from germline, CDR1 is SGHRS and CDR2 is YFSETQ.

The V call is TRBV9, the J call TRBJ2-1; the D call of TRBD2 rests on TCRdb alone, since no DNA is present to check it. CDR1 is SGDLS, CDR2 YYNGEE, per germline. This CDR3 spans 18 amino acids. CDR3 protein: CASSVGAGGGPLYNEQFF.